Described below is a single T cell receptor (beta chain) sequence and its context. Its target is not known. The CDR3 runs to 13 residues. From germline, CDR1 is MDHEN and CDR2 SYDVKM. The V segment lost 6 bases and the J segment 3 bases; nucleotides outside the gene matches: 4. Expressed TCRB transcripts were sequenced after all isolated RNA was converted to cDNA. Profiling relied on immunoSEQ multiplex PCR, and the TCRdb table lists in-frame clones only, not all of them. This sample yields roughly 50,000 clones, of which roughly 45% are seen a single time; roughly 0.13% belongs to the top ten. This entry is derived from a study of beta chain features in type 1 diabetes. Looking at the study overall: The examined sorted cells totaled approximately 110 million across samples.

Overall study results and limits: Type 1 diabetes patients had fewer VDJ junction insertions and more deletions. When Type 1 diabetes patients were examined, their TCRB CDR3s proved moderately but significantly shorter in all four CD4+ subsets.

Each donor gave one heparinised blood draw averaging around 120 mL. Sorted CD4+ subsets: naive, central memory, regulatory, stem cell-like memory (CD45RO/CCR7/CD25/CD127/CD95/CD27 panel). This chain links TRBV28 with TRBJ2-7; TRBD1 agrees at 8 bases. Sequencing was carried out using stem cell memory CD4+ T cells from blood. The sequence derives from a man aged 30 to 39 with type 1 diabetes. The CDR3 sequence: CASRRDRGYEQYF. The CDR3 nucleotides read TGTGCCAGCAGGAGAGACAGGGGCTACGAGCAGTACTTC.